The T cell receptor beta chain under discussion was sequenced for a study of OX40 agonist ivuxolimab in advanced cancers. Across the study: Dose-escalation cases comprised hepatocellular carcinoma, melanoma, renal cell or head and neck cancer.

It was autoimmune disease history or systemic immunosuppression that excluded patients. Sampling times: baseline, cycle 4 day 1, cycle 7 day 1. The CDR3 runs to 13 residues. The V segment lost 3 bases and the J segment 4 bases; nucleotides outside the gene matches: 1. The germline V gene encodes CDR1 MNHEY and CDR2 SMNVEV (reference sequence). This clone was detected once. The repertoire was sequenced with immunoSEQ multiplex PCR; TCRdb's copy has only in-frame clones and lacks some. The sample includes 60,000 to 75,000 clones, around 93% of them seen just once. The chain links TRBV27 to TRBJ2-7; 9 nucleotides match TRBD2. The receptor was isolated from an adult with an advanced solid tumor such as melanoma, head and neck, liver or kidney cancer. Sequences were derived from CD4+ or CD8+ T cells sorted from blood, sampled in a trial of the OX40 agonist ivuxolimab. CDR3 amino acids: CASSLGLAYEQYF. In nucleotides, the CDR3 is TGTGCCAGCAGTTTGGGACTAGCTTACGAGCAGTACTTC.